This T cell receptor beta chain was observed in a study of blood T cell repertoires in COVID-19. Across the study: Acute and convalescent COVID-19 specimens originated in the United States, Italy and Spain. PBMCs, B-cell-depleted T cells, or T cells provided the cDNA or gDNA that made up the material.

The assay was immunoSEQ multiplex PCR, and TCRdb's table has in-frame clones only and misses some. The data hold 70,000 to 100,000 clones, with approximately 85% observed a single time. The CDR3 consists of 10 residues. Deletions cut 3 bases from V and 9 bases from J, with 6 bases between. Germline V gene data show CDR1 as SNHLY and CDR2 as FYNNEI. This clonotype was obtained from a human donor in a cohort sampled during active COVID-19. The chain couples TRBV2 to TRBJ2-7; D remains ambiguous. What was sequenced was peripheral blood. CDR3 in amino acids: CASSDSVQYF. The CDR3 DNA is TGTGCCAGCAGTGACAGCGTGCAGTACTTC.